These 28 T cell receptor beta chains were sequenced from one sample in a study of T cell changes during pregnancy in multiple sclerosis. Sequencing used immunoSEQ multiplex PCR; TCRdb keeps in-frame clones, though not all of them. The sample lists roughly 38,000 clones, roughly nine tenths occurring once. Sequenced here: CD4+ T cells from peripheral blood mononuclear cells, sampled before pregnancy. The source is a female donor with multiple sclerosis, enrolled in a pregnancy study.

This clone came up a few times. The rearrangement links TRBV28 to TRBJ2-6; TRBD1 is a possible D gene (5 bases). V shed 3 bases and J shed 0 bases, with 9 bases lying between them. Germline CDR1 and CDR2: MDHEN and SYDVKM. The CDR3 sequence is 16 residues long. The CDR3 region is CASSFDSTSGANVLTF. The CDR3 DNA reads as TGTGCCAGCAGTTTCGACAGCACCTCTGGGGCCAACGTCCTGACTTTC.

The chain joins TRBV7-9 to TRBJ2-7; TRBD2 agrees at 14 bases. J lost 5 bases, V lost 1 base, and 10 bases had no gene match. The germline V gene encodes CDR1 SEHNR and CDR2 FQNEAQ (reference sequence). The CDR3 contains 18 residues. The CDR3, as DNA: TGTGCCAGCAGCTTAGTGACTAGCGGGAGGGCGCCGCGCGACGAGCAGTACTTC. Protein: CASSLVTSGRAPRDEQYF.

The chain uses TRBV6-1 and TRBJ2-1, with D perhaps TRBD2 (5 bases). The germline V and J ends were trimmed by 1 base and 3 bases, with 16 bases remaining between them. From germline, CDR1 is MNHNS and CDR2 SASEGT. This CDR3 contains 17 residues. The CDR3 protein is CASSEDGERPSYNEQFF. In nucleotides, the CDR3 is TGTGCCAGCAGTGAAGATGGGGAGCGGCCAAGCTACAATGAGCAGTTCTTC.

The CDR3 coding sequence is TGCAGCGCAAAAGACAGGGACAATTCACCCCTCCACTTT. It translates to CSAKDRDNSPLHF. The chain joins TRBV29-1 to TRBJ1-6; 7 positions agree with TRBD1. Germline values: CDR1 SQVTM, CDR2 ANQGSEA. The ends lost 7 bases at V and 7 bases at J; junction bases unmatched: 7. The CDR3 has 13 residues.

The CDR3, as DNA: TGTGCCAGCAGACCCACAGGGGGAGAGCAGTACTTC. Translation gives CASRPTGGEQYF. The chain recombines TRBV6-5 with TRBJ2-7; 8 bases are a match to TRBD1. The J segment lost 7 bases and the V segment lost 6 bases, leaving 5 bases of the junction unmatched. In germline, CDR1 is MNHEY, CDR2 SVGAGI. The CDR3 sequence is 12 residues long.

This chain links TRBV19 with TRBJ1-5; no reliable D call. The germline V gene has CDR1 LNHDA and CDR2 SQIVND (reference sequence). The ends were cut back, 3 bases at V and 4 bases at J, with 4 bases in the middle. The CDR3 length is 12 residues. CDR3 protein: CASSIRNQPQHF. The CDR3, as DNA: TGTGCCAGTAGTATCCGGAATCAGCCCCAGCATTTT.

The J gene is TRBJ2-7, the V gene TRBV6-6; possibly TRBD2 for D (6 bases). Germline CDR1 reads MNHNY; CDR2 reads SVGAGI (reference sequence). The germline V and J ends were trimmed by 6 bases and 7 bases, with 10 bases remaining between them. The CDR3 extends over 11 amino acids. DNA of the CDR3: TGTGCCAGCAGCCTCGGAGGGGAGCAGTACTTC. It yields the protein CASSLGGEQYF.

This rearrangement joins TRBV6-6 to TRBJ1-2, with no clear D. The germline V gene has CDR1 MNHNY and CDR2 SVGAGI (reference sequence). The CDR3 length is 12 residues. The ends were cut back, 4 bases at V and 4 bases at J, with 7 bases in the middle. The DNA for the CDR3 is TGTGCCAGCAGTTTGGGCTTCTATGGCTACACCTTC. Protein product: CASSLGFYGYTF.

V is TRBV7-8 and J is TRBJ2-1; 7 nucleotides align to TRBD2. The CDR3 is 17 amino acids. V dropped 4 bases and J dropped 1; count of bases not matched to a gene: 10. Germline-derived CDR1 and CDR2 are SGHVS and FQNEAQ. The CDR3 DNA follows: TGTGCCAGCAGCTCCCCGCTAGCGGTTACTTCCTACAATGAGCAGTTCTTC. Translated, it gives CASSSPLAVTSYNEQFF. Using reference TRBV7-8 and TRBJ2-1 for the parts outside the CDR3, the full variable domain is GAGVSQSPRYKVAKRGQDVALRCDPISGHVSLFWYQQALGQGPEFLTYFQNEAQLDKSGLPSDRFFAERPEGSVSTLKIQRTQQEDSAVYLCASSSPLAVTSYNEQFFGPGTRLTVL.

The rearrangement uses TRBV9 and TRBJ2-1; 13 nucleotides line up with TRBD2. CDR1 is SGDLS, CDR2 YYNGEE, per germline. V dropped 0 bases and J dropped 7; count of bases not matched to a gene: 4. The length of the CDR3 is 16 residues. CDR3 region: CASSVGLAGGENEQFF. The DNA of the CDR3 is TGTGCCAGCAGCGTAGGACTAGCGGGAGGTGAGAATGAGCAGTTCTTC.

J is TRBJ2-7 and V is TRBV5-1; 7 bases fit TRBD2. Germline V lookup: CDR1 SGHRS, CDR2 YFSETQ. This CDR3 is built from 13 residues. V lost 2 bases, J lost 1 base, and 0 bases stayed unmatched. In DNA, the CDR3 is TGCGCCAGCAGCTTAGCGGGGTCCTACGAGCAGTACTTC. Translated, it gives CASSLAGSYEQYF.

This clone came up once. The chain recombines TRBV5-5 with TRBJ2-3; possibly TRBD2 for D (6 bases). Trimming stripped 7 bases from V and 0 bases from J, with 15 bases between. The CDR3 contains 15 residues. CDR1 and CDR2 (germline): SGHKS, YYEKEE (reference sequence). For the CDR3, the DNA is TGTGCCAGCTATAGCGGATACGCTAGCACAGATACGCAGTATTTT. Amino acids: CASYSGYASTDTQYF.

The chain recombines TRBV19 with TRBJ2-1, with 9 bases matching TRBD2. This CDR3 is built from 15 residues. Trimming took 6 bases from V and 9 from J; bases not matched to a gene: 12. The germline V gene encodes CDR1 LNHDA and CDR2 SQIVND (reference sequence). Here the CDR3 DNA reads TGTGCCAGTAGCCCGTCCGGGACAGCGGGGGGTGAGCAGTTCTTC. This codes for CASSPSGTAGGEQFF.

The DNA for the CDR3 is TGCGCCAGCAGCGCCGAGCCAAGAAGGGAGGGCTATGGCTACACCTTC. Its protein product is CASSAEPRREGYGYTF. This chain links TRBV4-3 with TRBJ1-2; no firm D call. CDR1 and CDR2 (germline): LGHNA, YSLEER. V lost 5 bases, J lost 4 bases, and 20 bases lay in between. The CDR3 has 16 amino acids.

This chain links TRBV7-9 with TRBJ2-7; D remains ambiguous. The CDR3 covers 12 residues. Germline V gene sequence: CDR1 SEHNR, CDR2 FQNEAQ (reference sequence). V was trimmed by 5 bases and J by 2 bases, leaving 7 bases between them. The CDR3 DNA reads TGTGCCAGCAGCCTACCTACCTACGAGCAGTACTTC. Its translation is CASSLPTYEQYF.

This clone occurred a few times. This chain connects TRBV14 to TRBJ2-1; D is unclear. The CDR3 runs to 12 residues. V was trimmed by 3 bases and J by 4 bases, leaving 4 bases between them. Looked up from germline, CDR1 is SGHDN and CDR2 is FVKESK. CDR3 nucleotide sequence: TGTGCCAGCAGCCAGCGATACAATGAGCAGTTCTTC. This sequence encodes CASSQRYNEQFF.

This CDR3 reads CAIRREGSSEKTQYF. The CDR3, as DNA: TGTGCCATCAGGAGGGAGGGATCTTCCGAAAAGACCCAGTACTTC. The chain employs TRBV10-3 and TRBJ2-5; TRBD2 matches 7 bases. V shed 6 bases and J 6 bases; nucleotides not matched to a gene: 13. The CDR3 extends over 15 amino acids. Germline-derived CDR1 and CDR2 are ENHRY and SYGVKD.

J is TRBJ1-1 and V is TRBV9, with a possible D match to TRBD1 (6 bases). Germline V CDR1 and CDR2: SGDLS, YYNGEE. This CDR3 is built from 17 residues. Trimming left V 0 bases short and J 0 bases short, with 15 bases between. This CDR3 reads CASSVATGAPMNTEAFF. The CDR3, as DNA: TGTGCCAGCAGCGTAGCGACAGGCGCTCCTATGAACACTGAAGCTTTCTTT.

The V gene is TRBV6-1, the J gene TRBJ1-1; D is undetermined. V was pared by 7 bases and J by 4 bases, with 19 bases between. The germline V gene encodes CDR1 MNHNS and CDR2 SASEGT. This CDR3 has 15 residues. Here the CDR3 reads CASTRRVDGGTEAFF. DNA for the CDR3: TGTGCCAGCACCCGAAGGGTGGATGGAGGCACTGAAGCTTTCTTT.

The CDR3 bases are TGTGCCAGCAGAACACAGGGCACAATGAACACTGAAGCTTTCTTT. It is translated as CASRTQGTMNTEAFF. The genes are TRBV6-1 and TRBJ1-1; D is perhaps TRBD1 (6 bases). Germline-derived CDR1 and CDR2 are MNHNS and SASEGT. V shed 6 bases and J shed 0 bases, with 14 bases lying between them. The CDR3 is 15 residues long.

This clone was counted once. This rearrangement joins TRBV19 to TRBJ2-2; possible D gene TRBD2, 6 bases. Trimming took off 3 bases at V and 3 bases at J, with 11 bases between the two ends. Germline CDR1 and CDR2: LNHDA and SQIVND (reference sequence). The CDR3 sequence is 15 residues long. As DNA, the CDR3 is TGTGCCAGTAGTATGCTAGCGAAGGACACCGGGGAGCTGTTTTTT. Its protein product is CASSMLAKDTGELFF.

The chain joins TRBV6-6 to TRBJ1-4; D gene uncertain. This CDR3 has 13 residues. Germline loops: CDR1 MNHNY, CDR2 SVGAGI (reference sequence). V was trimmed by 6 bases and J by 5 bases, leaving 10 bases between them. The CDR3 DNA is TGTGCCAGCAGCCCGACTGAAAATGAAAAACTGTTTTTT. Translation: CASSPTENEKLFF.

The V and J genes are TRBV4-2 and TRBJ2-3, with 11 bases lining up with TRBD2. The V gene's germline CDR1 is LGHNA and CDR2 YNFKEQ. The CDR3 has 17 residues. The V and J ends lost 0 bases and 5 bases, in that order; junction bases with no gene match: 7. The CDR3 DNA reads as TGTGCCAGCAGCCAAGAGGTGGTAGCGGGAGGGCAAGATACGCAGTATTTT. The encoded protein is CASSQEVVAGGQDTQYF.

The chain links TRBV27 to TRBJ2-3; 9 bases are a match to TRBD1. J lost 4 bases, V lost 2 bases, and 7 bases had no gene match. The germline V gene encodes CDR1 MNHEY and CDR2 SMNVEV (reference sequence). The CDR3 runs to 16 residues. DNA for the CDR3: TGTGCCAGCAGTTTAATCGGGACAGGGACGGCAGATACGCAGTATTTT. It is translated as CASSLIGTGTADTQYF.

The J gene is TRBJ2-1, the V gene TRBV9; D is unresolved. The CDR3 runs to 13 residues. Germline assignment: CDR1 SGDLS and CDR2 YYNGEE. The V end was cut by 4 bases, the J end by 8 bases, with 13 bases between. The CDR3 protein is CASSLNSWHEQFF. The CDR3 bases are TGTGCCAGCAGCCTAAATAGCTGGCATGAGCAGTTCTTC.

The J gene is TRBJ2-5, the V gene TRBV20-1, with 8 bases matching TRBD2. V shed 7 bases, J shed 5 bases, and the junction held 3 bases outside the gene matches. The length of the CDR3 is 11 residues. Germline loops: CDR1 DFQATT, CDR2 SNEGSKA (reference sequence). In DNA form, the CDR3 reads TGCAGTGTCCGCGGGAGGGAGACCCAGTACTTC. It translates to CSVRGRETQYF.

The chain joins TRBV28 to TRBJ2-6, with D possibly being TRBD1 (7 bases). The length of the CDR3 is 16 residues. Germline V gene sequence: CDR1 MDHEN, CDR2 SYDVKM. Trimming took 6 bases from V and 0 from J, leaving 12 bases between them. CDR3 region: CASRRQGLSGANVLTF. The CDR3, as DNA: TGTGCCAGCAGGAGACAGGGACTCTCTGGGGCCAACGTCCTGACTTTC.

V and J are TRBV9 and TRBJ1-2; TRBD1 aligns across 7 bases. This CDR3 is built from 15 residues. Germline CDR1 SGDLS, CDR2 YYNGEE. V lost 4 bases, J lost 4 bases, and 10 bases stayed unmatched. In DNA form, the CDR3 reads TGTGCCAGCAGCCCGCGAGTACAGGGGTCCTATGGCTACACCTTC. This codes for CASSPRVQGSYGYTF.